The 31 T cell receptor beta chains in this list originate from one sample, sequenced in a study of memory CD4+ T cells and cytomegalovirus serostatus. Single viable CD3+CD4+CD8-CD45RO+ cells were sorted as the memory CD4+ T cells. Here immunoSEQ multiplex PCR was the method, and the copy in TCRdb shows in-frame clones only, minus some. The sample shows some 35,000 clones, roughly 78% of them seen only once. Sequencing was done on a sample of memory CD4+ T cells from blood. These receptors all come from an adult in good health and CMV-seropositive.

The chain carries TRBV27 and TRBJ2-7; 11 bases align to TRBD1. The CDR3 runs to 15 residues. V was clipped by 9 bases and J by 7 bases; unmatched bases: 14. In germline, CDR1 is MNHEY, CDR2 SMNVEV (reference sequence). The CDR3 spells CASSEGGQGVREQYF. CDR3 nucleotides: TGTGCCAGTTCGGAGGGGGGACAGGGGGTTCGGGAGCAGTACTTC.

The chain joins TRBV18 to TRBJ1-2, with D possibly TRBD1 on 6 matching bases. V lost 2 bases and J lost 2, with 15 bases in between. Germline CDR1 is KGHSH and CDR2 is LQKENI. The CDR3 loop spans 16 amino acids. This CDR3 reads CASSPRTALNNYGYTF. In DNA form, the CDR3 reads TGTGCCAGCTCACCAAGGACAGCCCTCAACAACTATGGCTACACCTTC. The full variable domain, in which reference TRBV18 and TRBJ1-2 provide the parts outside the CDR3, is NAGVMQNPRHLVRRRGQEARLRCSPMKGHSHVYWYRQLPEEGLKFMVYLQKENIIDESGMPKERFSAEFPKEGPSILRIQQVVRGDSAAYFCASSPRTALNNYGYTFGSGTRLTVV.

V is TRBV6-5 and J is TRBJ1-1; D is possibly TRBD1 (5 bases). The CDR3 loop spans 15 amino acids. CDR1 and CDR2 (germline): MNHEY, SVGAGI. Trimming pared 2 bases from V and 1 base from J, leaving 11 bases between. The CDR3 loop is CASSYGGGRNTEAFF. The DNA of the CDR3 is TGTGCCAGCAGTTACGGTGGGGGGAGGAACACTGAAGCTTTCTTT.

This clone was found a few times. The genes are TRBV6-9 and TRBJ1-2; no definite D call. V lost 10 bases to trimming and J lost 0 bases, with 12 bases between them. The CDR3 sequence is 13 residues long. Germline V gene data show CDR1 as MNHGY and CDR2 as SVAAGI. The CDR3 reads CANKPRANYGYTF. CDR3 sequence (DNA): TGTGCCAACAAGCCGAGGGCTAACTATGGCTACACCTTC.

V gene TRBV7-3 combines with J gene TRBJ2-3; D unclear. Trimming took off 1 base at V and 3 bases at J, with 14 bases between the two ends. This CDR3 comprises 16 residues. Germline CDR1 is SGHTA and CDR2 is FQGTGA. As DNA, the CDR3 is TGTGCCAGCAGCTTAAACATACTTATGACTACAGATACGCAGTATTTT. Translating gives CASSLNILMTTDTQYF.

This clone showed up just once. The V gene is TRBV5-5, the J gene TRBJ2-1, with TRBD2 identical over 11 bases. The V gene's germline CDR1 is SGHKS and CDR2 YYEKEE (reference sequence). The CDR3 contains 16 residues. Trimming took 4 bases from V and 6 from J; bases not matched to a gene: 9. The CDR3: CASSTIAGGFINEQFF. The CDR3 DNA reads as TGTGCCAGCAGCACCATAGCGGGGGGGTTTATCAATGAGCAGTTCTTC.

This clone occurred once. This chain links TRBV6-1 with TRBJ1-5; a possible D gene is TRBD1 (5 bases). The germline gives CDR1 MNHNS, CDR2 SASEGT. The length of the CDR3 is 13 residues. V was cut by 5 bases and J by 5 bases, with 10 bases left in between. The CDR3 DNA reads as TGTGCCAGCAGTTGGGGGGAGGATCAGCCCCAGCATTTT. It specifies CASSWGEDQPQHF.

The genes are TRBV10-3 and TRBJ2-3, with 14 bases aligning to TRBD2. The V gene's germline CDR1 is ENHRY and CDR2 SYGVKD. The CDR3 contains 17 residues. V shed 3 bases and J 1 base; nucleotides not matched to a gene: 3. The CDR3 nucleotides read TGTGCCATCAGTGACGGACTAGCGGGAGGCGGCACAGATACGCAGTATTTT. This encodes CAISDGLAGGGTDTQYF.

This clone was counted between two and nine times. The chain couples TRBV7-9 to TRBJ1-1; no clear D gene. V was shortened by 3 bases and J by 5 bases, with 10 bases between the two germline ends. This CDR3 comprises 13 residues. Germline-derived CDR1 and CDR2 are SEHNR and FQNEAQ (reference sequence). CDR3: CASSFGGRTEAFF. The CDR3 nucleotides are TGTGCCAGCAGCTTCGGTGGGAGGACTGAAGCTTTCTTT.

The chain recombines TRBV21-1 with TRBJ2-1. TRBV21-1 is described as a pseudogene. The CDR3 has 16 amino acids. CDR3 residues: CASSKAVDPAYNEQFF. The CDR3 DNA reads TGTGCCAGCAGCAAAGCGGTAGACCCGGCGTACAATGAGCAGTTCTTC.

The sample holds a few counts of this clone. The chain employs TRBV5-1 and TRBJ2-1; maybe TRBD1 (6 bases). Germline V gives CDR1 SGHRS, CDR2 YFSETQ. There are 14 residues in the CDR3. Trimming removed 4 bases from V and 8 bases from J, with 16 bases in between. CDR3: CASSLKGGGDEQFF. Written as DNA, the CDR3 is TGCGCCAGCAGCCTGAAAGGGGGTGGGGATGAGCAGTTCTTC.

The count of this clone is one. The CDR3 is CASSEAGLAGTQYF. Here the CDR3 DNA reads TGTGCCAGCAGTGAAGCCGGACTAGCGGGGACCCAGTACTTC. This chain joins TRBV2 and TRBJ2-5; 11 nucleotides agree with TRBD2. Germline trimming cut 0 bases from V and 7 bases from J; bases unmatched to any gene: 1. The CDR3 is 14 residues long. The germline CDR1 and CDR2 sequences are SNHLY and FYNNEI.

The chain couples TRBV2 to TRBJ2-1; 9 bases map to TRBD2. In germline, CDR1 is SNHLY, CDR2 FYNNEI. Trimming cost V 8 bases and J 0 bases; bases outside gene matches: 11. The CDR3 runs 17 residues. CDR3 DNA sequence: TGTGCCAGCTCCAGAGGGGCTAGCGGGGTCTCCTACAATGAGCAGTTCTTC. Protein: CASSRGASGVSYNEQFF.

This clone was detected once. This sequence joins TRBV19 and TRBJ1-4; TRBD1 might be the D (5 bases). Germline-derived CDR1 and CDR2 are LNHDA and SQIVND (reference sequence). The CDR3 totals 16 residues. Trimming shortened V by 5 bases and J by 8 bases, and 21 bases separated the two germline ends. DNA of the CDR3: TGTGCCAGTAGTCCGCAACCAGGGACGGTCTCCGAAAAACTGTTTTTT. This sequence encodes CASSPQPGTVSEKLFF.

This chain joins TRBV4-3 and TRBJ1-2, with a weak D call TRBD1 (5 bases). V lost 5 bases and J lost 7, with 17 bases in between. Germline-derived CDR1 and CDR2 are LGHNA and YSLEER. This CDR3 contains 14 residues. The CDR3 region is CASSNLVGEGGYTF. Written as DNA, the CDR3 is TGCGCCAGCAGCAACCTTGTGGGGGAGGGTGGCTACACCTTC.

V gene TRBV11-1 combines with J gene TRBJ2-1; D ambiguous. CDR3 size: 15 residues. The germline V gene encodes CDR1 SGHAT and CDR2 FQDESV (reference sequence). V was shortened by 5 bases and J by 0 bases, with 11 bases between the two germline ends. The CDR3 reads CASSTLISSYNEQFF. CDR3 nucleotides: TGTGCCAGCAGCACGCTAATTAGCTCCTACAATGAGCAGTTCTTC.

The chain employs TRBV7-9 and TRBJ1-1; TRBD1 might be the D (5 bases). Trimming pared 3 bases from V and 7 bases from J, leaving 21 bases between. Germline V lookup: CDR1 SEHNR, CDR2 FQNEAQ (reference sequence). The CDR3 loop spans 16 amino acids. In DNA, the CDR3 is TGTGCCAGCAGCTTCAGCGGGGCGCCTTTTCGCGGTGAAGCTTTCTTT. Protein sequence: CASSFSGAPFRGEAFF.

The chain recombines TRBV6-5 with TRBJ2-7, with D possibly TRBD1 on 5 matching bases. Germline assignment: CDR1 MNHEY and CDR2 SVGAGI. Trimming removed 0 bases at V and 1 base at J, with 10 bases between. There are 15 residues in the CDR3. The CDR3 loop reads CASSYSRTRSYEQYF. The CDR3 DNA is TGTGCCAGCAGTTACTCTAGGACACGATCCTACGAGCAGTACTTC.

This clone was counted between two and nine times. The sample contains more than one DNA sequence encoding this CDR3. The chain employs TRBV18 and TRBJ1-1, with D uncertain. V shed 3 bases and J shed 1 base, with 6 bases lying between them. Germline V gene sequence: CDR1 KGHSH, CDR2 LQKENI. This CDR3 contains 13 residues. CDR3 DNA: TGTGCCAGCTCACCTACAGCGAACACTGAAGCTTTCTTT. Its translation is CASSPTANTEAFF. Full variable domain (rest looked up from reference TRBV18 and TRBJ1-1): NAGVMQNPRHLVRRRGQEARLRCSPMKGHSHVYWYRQLPEEGLKFMVYLQKENIIDESGMPKERFSAEFPKEGPSILRIQQVVRGDSAAYFCASSPTANTEAFFGQGTRLTVV.

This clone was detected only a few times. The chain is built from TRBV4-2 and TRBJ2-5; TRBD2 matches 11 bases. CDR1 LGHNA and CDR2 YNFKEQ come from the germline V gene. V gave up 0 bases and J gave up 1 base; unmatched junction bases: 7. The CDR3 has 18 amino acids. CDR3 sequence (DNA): TGTGCCAGCAGCCAAGACCTAGCGGGGGGCCGATTCCAAGAGACCCAGTACTTC. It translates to CASSQDLAGGRFQETQYF.

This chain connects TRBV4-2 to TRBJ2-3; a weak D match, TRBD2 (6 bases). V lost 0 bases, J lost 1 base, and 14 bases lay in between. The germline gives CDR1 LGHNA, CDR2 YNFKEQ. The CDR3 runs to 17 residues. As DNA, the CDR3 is TGTGCCAGCAGCCAAGACCTCTCGGGGGTGGGCACAGATACGCAGTATTTT. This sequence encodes CASSQDLSGVGTDTQYF.

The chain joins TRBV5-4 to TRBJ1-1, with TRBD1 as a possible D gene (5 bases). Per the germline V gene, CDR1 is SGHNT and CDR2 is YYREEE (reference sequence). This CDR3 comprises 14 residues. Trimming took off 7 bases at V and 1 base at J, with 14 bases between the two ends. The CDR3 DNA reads TGTGCCAGCCGCCGGGCGGGGACGAACACTGAAGCTTTCTTT. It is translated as CASRRAGTNTEAFF.

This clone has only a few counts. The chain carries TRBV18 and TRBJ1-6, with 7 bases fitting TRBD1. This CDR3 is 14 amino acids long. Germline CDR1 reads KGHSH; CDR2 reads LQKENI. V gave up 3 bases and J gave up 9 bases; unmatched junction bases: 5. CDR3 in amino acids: CASSPYRGGSPLHF. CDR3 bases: TGTGCCAGCTCACCCTACAGGGGCGGTTCACCCCTCCACTTT. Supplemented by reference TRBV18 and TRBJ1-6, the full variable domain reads NAGVMQNPRHLVRRRGQEARLRCSPMKGHSHVYWYRQLPEEGLKFMVYLQKENIIDESGMPKERFSAEFPKEGPSILRIQQVVRGDSAAYFCASSPYRGGSPLHFGNGTRLTVT.

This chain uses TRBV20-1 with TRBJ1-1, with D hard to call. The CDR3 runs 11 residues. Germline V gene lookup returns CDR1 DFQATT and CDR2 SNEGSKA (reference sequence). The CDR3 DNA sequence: TGCAGCCCCCCCGGGAACACTGAAGCTTTCTTT. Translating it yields CSPPGNTEAFF.

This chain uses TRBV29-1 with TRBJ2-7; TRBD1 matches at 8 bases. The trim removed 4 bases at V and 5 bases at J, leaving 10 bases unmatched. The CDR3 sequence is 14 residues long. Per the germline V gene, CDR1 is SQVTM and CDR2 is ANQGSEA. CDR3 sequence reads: CSVGGDRGSDEQYF. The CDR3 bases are TGCAGCGTTGGCGGTGACAGGGGAAGCGACGAGCAGTACTTC.

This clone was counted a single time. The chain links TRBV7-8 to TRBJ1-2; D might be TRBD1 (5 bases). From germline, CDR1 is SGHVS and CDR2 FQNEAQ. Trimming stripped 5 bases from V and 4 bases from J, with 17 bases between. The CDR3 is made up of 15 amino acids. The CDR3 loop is CASSKQQESPYGYTF. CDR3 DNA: TGTGCCAGCAGCAAACAACAGGAATCCCCCTATGGCTACACCTTC.

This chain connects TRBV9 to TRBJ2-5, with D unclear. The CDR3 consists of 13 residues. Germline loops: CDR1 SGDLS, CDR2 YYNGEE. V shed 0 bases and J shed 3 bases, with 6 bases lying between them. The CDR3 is CASSVGVEETQYF. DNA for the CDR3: TGTGCCAGCAGCGTAGGGGTAGAAGAGACCCAGTACTTC.

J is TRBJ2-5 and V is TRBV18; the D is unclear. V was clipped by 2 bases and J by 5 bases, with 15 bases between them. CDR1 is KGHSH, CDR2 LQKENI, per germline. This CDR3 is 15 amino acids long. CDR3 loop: CASSPRAAKAETQYF. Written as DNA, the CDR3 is TGTGCCAGCTCACCAAGGGCCGCGAAGGCGGAGACCCAGTACTTC.

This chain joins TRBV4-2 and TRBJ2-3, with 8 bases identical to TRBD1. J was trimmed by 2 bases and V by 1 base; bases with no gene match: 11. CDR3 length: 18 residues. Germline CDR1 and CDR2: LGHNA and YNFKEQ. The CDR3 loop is CASSQGDWTGWVTDTQYF. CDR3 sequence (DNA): TGTGCCAGCAGCCAAGGGGATTGGACAGGGTGGGTCACAGATACGCAGTATTTT.

Written as DNA, the CDR3 is TGTGCCAGCAGTGAAGGAGTCAGGATGAATTCACCCCTCCACTTT. Its translation is CASSEGVRMNSPLHF. The chain uses TRBV6-1 and TRBJ1-6, with D unclear. CDR1 and CDR2 (germline): MNHNS, SASEGT. With 1 base removed from V and 7 bases from J, the gap between germline ends came to 11 bases. The CDR3 is 15 amino acids.

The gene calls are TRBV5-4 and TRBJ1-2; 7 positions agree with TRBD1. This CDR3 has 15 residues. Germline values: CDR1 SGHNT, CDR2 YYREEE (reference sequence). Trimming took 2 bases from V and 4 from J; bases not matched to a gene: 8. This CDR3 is CASSFGTALGYGYTF. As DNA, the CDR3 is TGTGCCAGCAGCTTTGGGACAGCCCTTGGCTATGGCTACACCTTC.